These 25 T cell receptor beta chains share one sample of origin, sequenced in a study of tumor-infiltrating lymphocytes in oesophageal squamous cell carcinoma. TCRdb re-called the PCR reads with MiXCR, one entry per CDR3 protein. The sample lists 7,100 or so distinct CDR3 sequences; approximately 14% were seen once. Sequencing was done on a sample of blood. These receptor sequences come from a male donor with esophageal squamous cell carcinoma.

This clonotype has a count of ten or more. One junction end does not reproduce the germline sequence, and a read error may be involved. The rearrangement links TRBV6-1 to TRBJ2-7; a possible D gene is TRBD2 (5 bases). This CDR3 comprises 16 residues. CDR1 is MNHNS, CDR2 SASEGT, per germline. The CDR3 spells CASVHTKPRDNSPLHF. In nucleotides, the CDR3 is TGTGCCAGTGTGCATACAAAACCTCGGGATAATTCACCCCTCCACTTC.

By sample fraction, this clonotype is medium-sized (0.01 to 0.1%). CDR3 nucleotides: TGTGCCAGCAGTCCTTGGGCTAGCGGGGGCACAGATACGCAGTATTTT. Amino acids: CASSPWASGGTDTQYF. The V gene is TRBV7-3, the J gene TRBJ2-3; 9 bases match TRBD2. Germline CDR1 SGHTA, CDR2 FQGTGA. The CDR3 is 16 amino acids. J was trimmed by 1 base and V by 6 bases; bases with no gene match: 8.

This clonotype is medium-sized. The gene calls are TRBV24-1 and TRBJ2-1; TRBD1 matches 9 bases. V lost 8 bases, J lost 3 bases, and 4 bases stayed unmatched. Per germline, CDR1 KGHDR and CDR2 SFDVKD. The CDR3 is 14 amino acids. The CDR3 coding sequence is TGTGCCACCACTACAGGGGGCCTCTACAATGAGCAGTTCTTC. Its protein product is CATTTGGLYNEQFF.

This clonotype came up many times. This chain joins TRBV28 and TRBJ1-2; D perhaps matches TRBD1 (5 bases). There are 14 residues in the CDR3. In germline, CDR1 is MDHEN, CDR2 SYDVKM. Deletions cut 3 bases from V and 4 bases from J, with 12 bases between. The CDR3 loop is CASSFTGTSYGYTF. The CDR3 bases are TGTGCCAGCAGTTTCACAGGAACAAGCTATGGCTACACCTTC.

This clonotype was found many times. The rearrangement joins TRBV6-1 to TRBJ2-7, with TRBD2 identical over 15 bases. V lost 4 bases and J lost 2; bases outside the gene matches: 15. The CDR3 loop spans 20 amino acids. In germline, CDR1 is MNHNS, CDR2 SASEGT. The CDR3 here is CASSGRGSGTSGGTTYEQYF. The CDR3, as DNA: TGTGCCAGCAGTGGACGGGGGTCCGGGACTAGCGGGGGGACAACCTACGAGCAGTACTTC.

Of note for this clonotype: One end of the junction varies from germline; a read error may be responsible. This chain links TRBV4-3 with TRBJ2-1; maybe TRBD2 (5 bases). Germline lookup yields CDR1 LGHNA and CDR2 YSLEER. The CDR3 sequence is 8 residues long. DNA of the CDR3: TGCGCCAGCAGCCAGAGGACTTTC. Its translation: CASSQRTF.

This clonotype was recorded many times. The chain couples TRBV7-9 to TRBJ1-4, with a possible D match to TRBD1 (5 bases). V was trimmed by 5 bases and J by 5 bases, leaving 15 bases between them. The CDR3 loop spans 15 amino acids. Germline CDR1 and CDR2: SEHNR and FQNEAQ (reference sequence). DNA for the CDR3: TGTGCCAGCAGCGCGGGGGGAGGTACCAATGAAAAACTGTTTTTT. It encodes CASSAGGGTNEKLFF.

This clonotype is judged medium-sized. This chain links TRBV6-1 with TRBJ2-7, with D perhaps being TRBD1 or TRBD2 (5 bases each). This CDR3 is 14 amino acids long. V lost 2 bases, J lost 4 bases, and 12 bases lay in between. CDR1 and CDR2 (germline): MNHNS, SASEGT. The CDR3 bases are TGTGCCAGCAGTGAATACCCGGGGCGGTACGAGCAGTACTTC. Its protein is CASSEYPGRYEQYF.

Relative to its sample, this clonotype is medium-sized. J is TRBJ2-3 and V is TRBV24-1; D gene uncertain. Per germline, CDR1 KGHDR and CDR2 SFDVKD. This CDR3 is 13 amino acids long. V dropped 3 bases and J dropped 3 bases, with 6 bases sitting between them. This chain's CDR3 is CATSDRTTDTQYF. The CDR3 DNA follows: TGTGCCACCAGTGATCGTACGACAGATACGCAGTATTTT.

By frequency in the sample, this clonotype is medium-sized (0.01 to 0.1%). The chain joins TRBV6-1 to TRBJ2-1; 10 bases match TRBD2. Germline CDR1 reads MNHNS; CDR2 reads SASEGT. The CDR3 loop spans 15 amino acids. With V trimmed by 5 bases and J by 8 bases, 9 bases remained unmatched. Written as DNA, the CDR3 is TGTGCCAGCAGTACATTAGCGGGGGGTCCTGATGAGCAGTTCTTC. This codes for CASSTLAGGPDEQFF.

This clonotype occurred a few times. This rearrangement joins TRBV18 to TRBJ1-2, with D perhaps matching TRBD1 (5 bases). V was clipped by 2 bases and J by 3 bases, with 13 bases between them. CDR1 KGHSH and CDR2 LQKENI come from the germline V gene. The CDR3 is 15 residues long. CDR3 in amino acids: CASSPAVGGYYGYTF. CDR3 coding DNA: TGTGCCAGCTCACCAGCGGTTGGGGGGTACTATGGCTACACCTTC.

This clonotype was seen ten or more times. The chain combines TRBV6-4 with TRBJ2-7; perhaps TRBD2 as D (5 bases). The V gene lost 5 bases and the J gene lost 4 bases, with 15 bases spanning the gap. Germline CDR1 reads MRHNA; CDR2 reads SNTAGT. This CDR3 has 14 amino acids. The CDR3 DNA is TGTGCCAGCAGTTTGGACGGCGAGGGTTACGAGCAGTACTTC. Protein sequence: CASSLDGEGYEQYF.

This clonotype was recorded many times. The chain recombines TRBV10-3 with TRBJ2-1, with 12 nucleotides matching TRBD2. The CDR3 consists of 16 residues. In germline, CDR1 is ENHRY, CDR2 SYGVKD. V lost 4 bases, J lost 8 bases, and 9 bases stayed unmatched. The CDR3 nucleotides are TGTGCCATCAGTGGGACTAGCGGGGCGGGTCTCTATGAGCAGTTCTTC. Translating it yields CAISGTSGAGLYEQFF.

Only a few counts were recorded for this clonotype. The chain uses TRBV5-5 and TRBJ2-2, with TRBD1 as a possible D gene (6 bases). V lost 0 bases, J lost 3 bases, and 9 bases lay in between. Germline CDR1 SGHKS, CDR2 YYEKEE (reference sequence). CDR3 length: 15 amino acids. The CDR3 here is CASSLGDIYTGELFF. Written as DNA, the CDR3 is TGTGCCAGCAGCTTGGGGGACATCTACACCGGGGAGCTGTTTTTT.

At least ten counts were recorded for this clonotype. This clone may be a read error of a much larger clone one base away. This chain joins TRBV7-2 and TRBJ2-3, with TRBD1 matching over 10 bases. The J call may be wrong; the DNA end is better matched by TRBJ2-1. The CDR3 covers 15 residues. Germline V lookup: CDR1 SGHTA, CDR2 FQGNSA. The CDR3 protein is CASSVPGTGAYAQFF. DNA of the CDR3: TGTGCCAGCAGCGTCCCAGGGACAGGGGCCTACGCGCAGTTCTTC.

The table lists this clonotype with a count of one. The chain recombines TRBV12-3 or TRBV12-4 with TRBJ2-7, with 8 bases aligning to TRBD1. The CDR3 has 13 amino acids. Trimming took 10 bases from V and 13 from J; bases not matched to a gene: 18. CDR3 sequence (DNA): TGTGCCACCAGACAGGGGAAGAACACTGAAGCTTACTTC. Protein product: CATRQGKNTEAYF.

In this sample, this clonotype turned up once. A much more abundant neighbour one base away suggests this may be a read error. The chain combines TRBV19 with TRBJ2-3; TRBD2 is a possible D gene (5 bases). Trimming took off 2 bases at V and 14 bases at J, with 26 bases between the two ends. This CDR3 contains 16 residues. Germline CDR1 LNHDA, CDR2 SQIVND (reference sequence). For the CDR3, the DNA is TGTGCCAGTAGTATAAACCCTCCCCCCGAAACCGGGGAGCTGTATTTT. Residues: CASSINPPPETGELYF. Full variable domain (missing parts from reference TRBV19 and TRBJ2-3): DGGITQSPKYLFRKEGQNVTLSCEQNLNHDAMYWYRQDPGQGLRLIYYSQIVNDFQKGDIAEGYSVSREKKESFPLTVTSAQKNPTAFYLCASSINPPPETGELYFGPGTRLTVL.

About this clonotype itself: The conserved closing phenylalanine or tryptophan is absent in this CDR3, likely reflecting a read error. The limits of the CDR3 on the DNA are not certain, so only TCRdb's listed CDR3 is given. This chain links TRBV19 with TRBJ2-7; TRBD2, as called in the table, went unchecked against the DNA. The CDR3 is 15 residues long, counting both termini. Looked up from germline, CDR1 is LNHDA and CDR2 is SQIVND (reference sequence). The CDR3 here is CASSISPPYGYTFGS.

This clonotype was detected ten times or more. This sequence joins TRBV5-5 and TRBJ2-3; the match to TRBD2 covers 8 bases. TRBJ2-7 explains the end of the DNA better; the J call may be wrong. Germline CDR1 SGHKS, CDR2 YYEKEE (reference sequence). This CDR3 is built from 15 residues. CDR3 bases: TGTGCCAGCAGCCAACTAGCGGCAAACGGGAATGAGCAGTACTTC. Translation gives CASSQLAANGNEQYF.

The sample holds many counts of this clonotype. The chain joins TRBV28 to TRBJ1-1; D ambiguous. Trimming shortened V by 6 bases and J by 1 base, and 12 bases separated the two germline ends. The CDR3 sequence is 14 residues long. CDR1 MDHEN and CDR2 SYDVKM come from the germline V gene. CDR3 coding DNA: TGTGCCAGCAGCCTTGTATCGGGGAACACTGAAGCTTTCTTT. It codes for CASSLVSGNTEAFF.

As concerns this clonotype: Its ends do not fully match the called genes, so a read error is possible. V and J are TRBV7-6 and TRBJ2-5; D uncertain. The CDR3 is made up of 13 amino acids. Germline V gene data show CDR1 as SGHVS and CDR2 as FNYEAQ. The CDR3 sequence is CASSLGPAVSQYF. CDR3 bases: TGTGCTAGCAGCTTAGGACCGGCAGTGAGCCAGTACTTC.

The table lists this clonotype with many counts. V gene TRBV12-3 or TRBV12-4 combines with J gene TRBJ1-5, with a tentative D call TRBD1 (6 bases). The CDR3 is 12 amino acids. Trimming took off 10 bases at V and 9 bases at J, with 16 bases between the two ends. The CDR3 reads CATSLGGLPQHF. Written as DNA, the CDR3 is TGTGCCACCTCACTCGGGGGGCTGCCCCAGCATTTT.

In this sample, this clonotype turned up many times. The genes are TRBV6-1 and TRBJ1-5; D perhaps matches TRBD1 (5 bases). V was pared by 4 bases and J by 3 bases, with 10 bases between. Germline V gene sequence: CDR1 MNHNS, CDR2 SASEGT. This CDR3 contains 14 residues. The CDR3 DNA reads TGTGCCAGCAGTGGCGCCAGGGACAATCAGCCCCAGCATTTT. Its translation: CASSGARDNQPQHF.

There are many counts of this clonotype. This chain uses TRBV5-1 with TRBJ2-2, with D perhaps TRBD1 (5 bases). The length of the CDR3 is 14 residues. Trimming removed 0 bases at V and 4 bases at J, with 7 bases between. Germline V gene sequence: CDR1 SGHRS, CDR2 YFSETQ. The DNA of the CDR3 is TGCGCCAGCAGCTTGGCCAGGGTCACCGGGGAGCTGTTTTTT. It specifies CASSLARVTGELFF.

Turning to this clonotype: One base away lies a much larger clone, so this may be a sequencing read error. This chain links TRBV5-3 with TRBJ2-4; D unclear. TRBV5-3 counts as an open reading frame of uncertain function. The CDR3 covers 13 residues. CDR3 in amino acids: CASSWHTNSPLHF. CDR3 in DNA: TGTGCCAGCAGCTGGCACACAAATTCACCCCTCCACTTC.